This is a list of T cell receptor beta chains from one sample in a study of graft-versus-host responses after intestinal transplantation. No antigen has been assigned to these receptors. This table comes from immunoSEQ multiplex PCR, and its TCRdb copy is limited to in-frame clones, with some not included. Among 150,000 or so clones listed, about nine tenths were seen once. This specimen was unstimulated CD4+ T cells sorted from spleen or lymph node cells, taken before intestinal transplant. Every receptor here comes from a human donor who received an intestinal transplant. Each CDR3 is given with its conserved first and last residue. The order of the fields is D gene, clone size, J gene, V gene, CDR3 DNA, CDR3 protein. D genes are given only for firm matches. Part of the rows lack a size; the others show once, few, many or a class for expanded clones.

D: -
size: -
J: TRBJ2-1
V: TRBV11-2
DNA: TGTGCCAGCAGGGGTAGCTCCTACAATGAGCAGTTCTTC
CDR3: CASRGSSYNEQFF

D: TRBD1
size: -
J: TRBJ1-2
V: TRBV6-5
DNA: TGTGCCAGCACGTTCGCGGGGACAGACGGCTACACCTTC
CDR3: CASTFAGTDGYTF

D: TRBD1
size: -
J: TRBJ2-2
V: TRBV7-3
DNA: TGTGCCAGCAGCCCGATGGACAGGGCCGCCGGGGAGCTGTTTTTT
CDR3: CASSPMDRAAGELFF

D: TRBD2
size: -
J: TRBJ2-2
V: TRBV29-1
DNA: TGCAGCGTTGATCAATCCCCGGGACTAGCGGGTACCGGGGAGCTGTTTTTT
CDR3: CSVDQSPGLAGTGELFF

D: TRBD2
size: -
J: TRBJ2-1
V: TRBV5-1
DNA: TGCGCCAGCAGCGAGAATAGCGGGATAACCTACAATGAGCAGTTCTTC
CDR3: CASSENSGITYNEQFF

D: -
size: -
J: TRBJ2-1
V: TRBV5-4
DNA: TGTGCCAGCAGCTCGAAACACAGGGTCAATGAGCAGTTCTTC
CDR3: CASSSKHRVNEQFF

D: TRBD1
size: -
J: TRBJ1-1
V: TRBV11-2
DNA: TGTGCCAGCAGCCTCGGGACAGGGAGGGTCAACACTGAAGCTTTCTTT
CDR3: CASSLGTGRVNTEAFF

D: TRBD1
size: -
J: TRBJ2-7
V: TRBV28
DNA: TGTGCCAGCAGTCCCCTGACAGGGGACCCCTACGAGCAGTACTTC
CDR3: CASSPLTGDPYEQYF

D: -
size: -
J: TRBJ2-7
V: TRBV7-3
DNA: TGTGCCAGCAGCACTCGAACTAGTACCGAGCAGTACTTC
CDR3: CASSTRTSTEQYF

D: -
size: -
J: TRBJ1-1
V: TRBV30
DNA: TGTGCCTGGAGGCGAGGACAGAACACTGAAGCTTTCTTT
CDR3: CAWRRGQNTEAFF

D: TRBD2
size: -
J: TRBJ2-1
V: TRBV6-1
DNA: TGTGCCAGCAGTGCGTTAGCGGGTACCTACAATGAGCAGTTCTTC
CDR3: CASSALAGTYNEQFF

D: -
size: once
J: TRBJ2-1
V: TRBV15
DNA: TGTGCCACCAGCTACACGATTGAGCAGTTCTTC
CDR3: CATSYTIEQFF

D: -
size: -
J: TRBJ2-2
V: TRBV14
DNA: TGTGCCAGCAGTCTTCAGAGGCTTAACACCGGGGAGCTGTTTTTT
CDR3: CASSLQRLNTGELFF

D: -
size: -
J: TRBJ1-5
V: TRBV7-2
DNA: TGTGCCAGCAGCACTCTGGGGCATGGGCCCCAGCATTTT
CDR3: CASSTLGHGPQHF

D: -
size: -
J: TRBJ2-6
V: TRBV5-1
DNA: TGCGCCAGCAGCCCGGGGGCCGGCAGGGCCAACGTCCTGACTTTC
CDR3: CASSPGAGRANVLTF

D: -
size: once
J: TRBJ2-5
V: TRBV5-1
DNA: TGCGCCAGCAGCTTGGAGTGGGGGTTGCAAGAGACCCGGCACTTC
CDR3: CASSLEWGLQETRHF

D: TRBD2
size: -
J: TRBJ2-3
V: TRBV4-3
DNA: TGCGCCAGCAGCCCCGGACTAGCGGGAGTTTCAAGGACGCAGTATTTT
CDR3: CASSPGLAGVSRTQYF

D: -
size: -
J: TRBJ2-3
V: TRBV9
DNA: TGTGCCAGCAGCGCCCCCCGGGACTTCAGCACAGATACGCAGTATTTT
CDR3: CASSAPRDFSTDTQYF

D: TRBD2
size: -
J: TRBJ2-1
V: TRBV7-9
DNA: TGTGCCAGCAGCTTACTCCCCAGCGGGAGGGCCAGGTTCGTCAATGAGCAGTTCTTC
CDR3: CASSLLPSGRARFVNEQFF

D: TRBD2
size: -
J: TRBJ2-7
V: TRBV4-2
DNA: TGTGCCAGCAGCCAAGCTAGCGGACCATACGAGCAGTACTTC
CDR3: CASSQASGPYEQYF

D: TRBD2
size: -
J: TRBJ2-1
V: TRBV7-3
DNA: TGTGCCAGCAGCTTCGGTCCAGCGGGGGCCTACAATGAGCAGTTCTTC
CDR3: CASSFGPAGAYNEQFF

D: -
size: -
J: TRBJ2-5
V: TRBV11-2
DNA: TGTGCCAGCAGCTTACATCAGGTGGGCATAGAGGAGACCCAGTACTTC
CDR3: CASSLHQVGIEETQYF

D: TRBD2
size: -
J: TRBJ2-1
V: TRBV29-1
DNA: TGTCTGGGACTAGCGGAGAATAATGAGCAGTTCTTC
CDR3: CLGLAENNEQFF

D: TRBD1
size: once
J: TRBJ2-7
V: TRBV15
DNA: TGTGCCACCAGCAGAACACCGGGACAGACAACCTACGAGCAGTACTTC
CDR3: CATSRTPGQTTYEQYF

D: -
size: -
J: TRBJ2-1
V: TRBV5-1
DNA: TGCGCCAGCAGCTTGGTGGGGGAGGCCAATGAGCAGTTCTTC
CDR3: CASSLVGEANEQFF

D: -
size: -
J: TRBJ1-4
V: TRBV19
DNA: TGTGCCAGTAGTATGGGGACTGCAACTAATGAAAAACTGTTTTTT
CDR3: CASSMGTATNEKLFF

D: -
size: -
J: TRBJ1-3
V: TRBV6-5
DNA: TGTGCCAGCAGTGAACAGAGTGGAAACACCATATATTTT
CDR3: CASSEQSGNTIYF

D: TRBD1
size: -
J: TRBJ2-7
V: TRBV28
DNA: TGTGCCAGCAGTATGAGGGACAGGGATTCCTACGAGCAGTACTTC
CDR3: CASSMRDRDSYEQYF

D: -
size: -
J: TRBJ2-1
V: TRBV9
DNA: TGTGCCAGCAGCCACAGGGGAGGATCCTACAATGAGCAGTTCTTC
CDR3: CASSHRGGSYNEQFF

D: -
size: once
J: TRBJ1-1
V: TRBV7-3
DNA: TGTGCCAGCAGCGATGGGGGGACTGAAGCTTTCTTT
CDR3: CASSDGGTEAFF

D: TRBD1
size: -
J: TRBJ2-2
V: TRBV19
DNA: TGTGCCAGTAGTCCTTCGACAGGGCCCGGGGAGCTGTTTTTT
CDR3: CASSPSTGPGELFF

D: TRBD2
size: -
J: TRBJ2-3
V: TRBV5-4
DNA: TGTGCCAGCAGCTCCCCGGGACTAGCGGGAGGTTATACGCAGTATTTT
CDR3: CASSSPGLAGGYTQYF

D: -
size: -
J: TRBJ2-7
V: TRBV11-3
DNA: TGTGCCAGCAGCCAGGGGGGCAGGAGCTCCTACGAGCAGTACTTC
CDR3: CASSQGGRSSYEQYF

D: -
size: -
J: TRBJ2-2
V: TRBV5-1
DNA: TGCGCCAGCAGCTTGGACGGGGTGAACACCGGGGAGCTGTTTTTT
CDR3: CASSLDGVNTGELFF

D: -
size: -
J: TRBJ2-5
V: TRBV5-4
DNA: TGTGCCAGCAGCTTGGAACGGCAAGAGACCCAGTACTTC
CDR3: CASSLERQETQYF

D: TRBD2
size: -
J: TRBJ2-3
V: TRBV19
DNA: TGTGCCAGTAGTCGACTAGCGGGAGGAGGGCTCACAGATACGCAGTATTTT
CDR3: CASSRLAGGGLTDTQYF